Below, 16 T cell receptor beta chains from the same sample are listed, as sequenced in a study of blood T cell repertoires in COVID-19. Profiled with immunoSEQ multiplex PCR; TCRdb holds only in-frame clones, not every one. The sample yields about 280,000 clones, 88% seen once. The sequencing input was peripheral blood. The source is a man in his late teens or twenties with active or convalescent COVID-19.

The chain recombines TRBV6-5 with TRBJ2-5; a possible D gene is TRBD2 (5 bases). The CDR3 totals 12 residues. The V end lost 7 bases, the J end lost 2 bases, and 8 bases lay between the germline ends. The germline gives CDR1 MNHEY, CDR2 SVGAGI. CDR3 region: CASTGLQETQYF. The CDR3 coding sequence is TGTGCCAGCACGGGGTTACAAGAGACCCAGTACTTC.

The rearrangement uses TRBV29-1 and TRBJ2-1, with TRBD2 matching 7 bases. Germline values: CDR1 SQVTM, CDR2 ANQGSEA. Trimming at V came to 6 bases and at J to 6 bases, leaving 11 bases not matched to a gene. This CDR3 is built from 14 residues. CDR3: CSVTGGVHGNEQFF. The CDR3 nucleotides are TGCAGCGTCACTGGGGGGGTCCATGGCAATGAGCAGTTCTTC.

V usage is TRBV6-6 and J usage is TRBJ1-5; D is ambiguous. The CDR3 is 18 residues long. Germline assignment: CDR1 MNHNY and CDR2 SVGAGI (reference sequence). Between the trimmed V and J ends, which lost 5 bases and 2 bases, there was a span of 22 bases. The CDR3 here is CASSPIAGPRRGNQPQHF. In nucleotides, the CDR3 is TGTGCCAGCAGTCCTATCGCCGGGCCCCGGAGGGGCAATCAGCCCCAGCATTTT.

This chain joins TRBV6-5 and TRBJ2-2; 10 positions agree with TRBD2. J lost 6 bases, V lost 5 bases, and 6 bases had no gene match. The CDR3 has 15 amino acids. Germline assignment: CDR1 MNHEY and CDR2 SVGAGI. CDR3 nucleotide sequence: TGTGCCAGCAGTCTCAGCGGGGGGGGTGCCGGGGAGCTGTTTTTT. Protein sequence: CASSLSGGGAGELFF.

The chain carries TRBV11-2 and TRBJ2-3; the D gene is possibly TRBD2 (7 bases). Per germline, CDR1 SGHAT and CDR2 FQNNGV. Trimming left V 6 bases short and J 6 bases short, with 13 bases between. The CDR3 loop spans 13 amino acids. CDR3 bases: TGTGCCAGCAGGGGGGGGCCGGGGGATACGCAGTATTTT. Amino acid sequence: CASRGGPGDTQYF.

V usage is TRBV7-2 and J usage is TRBJ2-7; 12 bases are shared with TRBD2. The CDR3 consists of 14 residues. The germline CDR1 and CDR2 sequences are SGHTA and FQGNSA. Germline trimming cut 4 bases from V and 3 bases from J; bases unmatched to any gene: 1. The CDR3 region has the DNA TGTGCCAGCAGCTGGGGACTAGCGGGCTACGAGCAGTACTTC. It codes for CASSWGLAGYEQYF.

V and J are TRBV4-1 and TRBJ2-5; D remains unclear. Deletions cut 3 bases from V and 2 bases from J, with 10 bases between. This CDR3 comprises 14 residues. CDR1 MGHRA and CDR2 YSYEKL come from the germline V gene. The DNA for the CDR3 is TGCGCCAGCAGCCACCAGGAATTACAAGAGACCCAGTACTTC. Amino acids: CASSHQELQETQYF.

The chain recombines TRBV9 with TRBJ1-2; 10 positions match TRBD1. This CDR3 contains 13 residues. Per the germline V gene, CDR1 is SGDLS and CDR2 is YYNGEE. Trimming cost V 4 bases and J 8 bases; bases outside gene matches: 5. The DNA for the CDR3 is TGTGCCAGCAGCACCGGGACAGGGGAGGGCTACACCTTC. Its translation is CASSTGTGEGYTF.

V gene TRBV13 combines with J gene TRBJ2-2; D possibly corresponds to TRBD1 (6 bases). V dropped 3 bases and J dropped 1 base, with 9 bases sitting between them. The CDR3 is 15 amino acids. Germline values: CDR1 PRHDT, CDR2 FYEKMQ (reference sequence). CDR3 nucleotide sequence: TGTGCCAGCAGCTTCTGGGGACAGAACACCGGGGAGCTGTTTTTT. This codes for CASSFWGQNTGELFF.

The V call is TRBV5-1, the J call TRBJ2-5, with D possibly TRBD2 on 7 matching bases. The CDR3 has 15 residues. Trimming removed 0 bases at V and 5 bases at J, with 14 bases between. The V gene's germline CDR1 is SGHRS and CDR2 YFSETQ. Here the CDR3 DNA reads TGCGCCAGCAGCTTGGTTAGGGGGGGGCCGGAGACCCAGTACTTC. Translating gives CASSLVRGGPETQYF.

The chain links TRBV7-9 to TRBJ1-2; no reliable D call. V was shortened by 1 base and J by 4 bases, with 10 bases between the two germline ends. The CDR3 loop spans 14 amino acids. CDR1 SEHNR and CDR2 FQNEAQ come from the germline V gene (reference sequence). CDR3 residues: CASSLEAAIYGYTF. DNA for the CDR3: TGTGCCAGCAGCTTAGAGGCGGCGATCTATGGCTACACCTTC.

This chain joins TRBV10-3 and TRBJ1-2; D call uncertain. V was clipped by 3 bases and J by 3 bases, with 8 bases between them. There are 13 residues in the CDR3. The germline V gene has CDR1 ENHRY and CDR2 SYGVKD. The CDR3 reads CAISDSQDYGYTF. The CDR3 region has the DNA TGTGCCATCAGTGACAGTCAGGACTATGGCTACACCTTC.

The rearrangement uses TRBV5-6 and TRBJ2-1, with TRBD2 matching over 7 bases. This CDR3 comprises 12 residues. The V segment lost 4 bases and the J segment 12 bases; nucleotides outside the gene matches: 7. The germline CDR1 and CDR2 sequences are SGHDT and YYEEEE. CDR3 bases: TGTGCCAGCAGCGCGGGAGTAGGGAGGCAGTTCTTC. Amino acids: CASSAGVGRQFF.

This clone was found once. J is TRBJ2-2 and V is TRBV7-6; D perhaps matches TRBD1 (6 bases). Trimming removed 6 bases from V and 1 base from J, with 12 bases in between. Germline assignment: CDR1 SGHVS and CDR2 FNYEAQ. The CDR3 runs to 15 residues. The CDR3 region is CASSPGTQNTGELFF. CDR3 in DNA: TGTGCCAGCAGTCCCGGGACACAGAACACCGGGGAGCTGTTTTTT.

This chain connects TRBV7-2 to TRBJ2-3; 11 bases are a match to TRBD2. CDR3 size: 15 residues. V was clipped by 6 bases and J by 3 bases; unmatched bases: 5. CDR1 and CDR2 from the germline V gene are SGHTA and FQGNSA. CDR3 loop: CASSFSGGVTDTQYF. The CDR3 DNA is TGTGCCAGCAGTTTTAGCGGGGGGGTTACAGATACGCAGTATTTT. Filled out from reference TRBV7-2 and TRBJ2-3, the complete variable domain reads GAGVSQSPSNKVTEKGKDVELRCDPISGHTALYWYRQSLGQGLEFLIYFQGNSAPDKSGLPSDRFSAERTGGSVSTLTIQRTQQEDSAVYLCASSFSGGVTDTQYFGPGTRLTVL.

The CDR3 loop reads CASSPGGGEQYF. CDR3 sequence (DNA): TGTGCCAGCAGCCCTGGGGGAGGCGAGCAGTACTTC. V is TRBV9 and J is TRBJ2-7; D is perhaps TRBD2 (6 bases). The CDR3 has 12 amino acids. The V end lost 4 bases, the J end lost 6 bases, and 11 bases lay between the germline ends. CDR1 is SGDLS, CDR2 YYNGEE, per germline.